Presented here are 5 T cell receptor beta chains from one specimen sequenced in a study of shared clonotypes between healthy human individuals. The data were produced by immunoSEQ multiplex PCR, yet TCRdb's version contains in-frame clones alone and is incomplete. The table records about 1.9 million clones, roughly 93% of them present only once. CD45RO-negative, CCR7-selected cells formed the naive CD8 fraction, which excluded terminally differentiated effector memory CD45RA+ cells. The sequenced material came from naive CD8+ T cells from PBMCs. Every receptor here comes from a man in his late teens or twenties in good health. Some clones in this sample may be carry-over from other donors' samples.

This sequence joins TRBV11-2 and TRBJ2-3; perhaps TRBD2 as D (5 bases). The CDR3 contains 12 residues. The V gene's germline CDR1 is SGHAT and CDR2 FQNNGV. V was trimmed by 5 bases and J by 8 bases, leaving 11 bases between them. The CDR3 here is CASSGNAGTQYF. The CDR3 DNA reads TGTGCCAGCAGCGGAAATGCGGGTACGCAGTATTTT. Looking up the rest from reference TRBV11-2 and TRBJ2-3 gives the full variable domain: EAGVAQSPRYKIIEKRQSVAFWCNPISGHATLYWYQQILGQGPKLLIQFQNNGVVDDSQLPKDRFSAERLKGVDSTLKIQPAKLEDSAVYLCASSGNAGTQYFGPGTRLTVL.

This clone was counted once. The chain uses TRBV27 and TRBJ2-7; 8 bases fit TRBD2. Per germline, CDR1 MNHEY and CDR2 SMNVEV (reference sequence). The CDR3 covers 14 residues. The junction had 6 bases not matched to a gene; V was cut back by 5 bases and J by 3 bases. The CDR3 sequence: CASSRSRGDYEQYF. In DNA form, the CDR3 reads TGTGCCAGCAGTAGGTCGCGGGGGGACTACGAGCAGTACTTC.

The chain uses TRBV4-2 and TRBJ2-2, with D unclear. Looked up from germline, CDR1 is LGHNA and CDR2 is YNFKEQ. The CDR3 sequence is 15 residues long. V lost 1 base, J lost 2 bases, and 8 bases lay in between. As DNA, the CDR3 is TGTGCCAGCAGCCAAGGCCGGAGAAACACCGGGGAGCTGTTTTTT. It translates to CASSQGRRNTGELFF.

This clone has just one count. The chain has TRBV6-5 and TRBJ2-2; D unresolved. The CDR3 consists of 13 residues. Germline V gene lookup returns CDR1 MNHEY and CDR2 SVGAGI. Trimming stripped 6 bases from V and 1 base from J, with 6 bases between. The CDR3 protein is CASSPGNTGELFF. CDR3 DNA: TGTGCCAGCAGCCCGGGGAACACCGGGGAGCTGTTTTTT.

The V gene is TRBV7-9, the J gene TRBJ1-4; the match to TRBD1 covers 7 bases. This CDR3 contains 15 residues. Germline V lookup: CDR1 SEHNR, CDR2 FQNEAQ (reference sequence). The ends lost 5 bases at V and 3 bases at J; junction bases unmatched: 6. CDR3 sequence (DNA): TGTGCCAGCAGCCCCCGGACAGGTGCTAATGAAAAACTGTTTTTT. Translation gives CASSPRTGANEKLFF.